This TCR beta chain was sequenced during a study of CD8 T cells in Susac syndrome. For the study at large: Patients with Susac syndrome had blood drawn and were at that point therapy-naive, on corticosteroids, or on intravenous immunoglobulin alone.

Sequencing targeted TCR beta in T cells from blood (CD8+ and CD4+). V lost 4 bases and J lost 4, with 9 bases in between. CDR1 is GTSNPN and CDR2 is SVGIG in the germline V gene (reference sequence). The CDR3 sequence is 12 residues long. RNA totalling about 0.45 to 1 ug underwent reverse transcription with random hexamers. An immunoSEQ multiplex PCR amplified TCR beta CDR3 over 54 Vbeta and 13 Jbeta. TCRdb re-called the immunoSEQ multiplex PCR reads through MiXCR, storing one row per CDR3 protein. The sample carries under 200,000 distinct CDR3 sequences, roughly nine tenths recorded once. Source material: CD4+ T cells from PBMCs. The receptor's source is a human donor with Susac syndrome. V gene TRBV30 combines with J gene TRBJ2-3, with D unresolved. CDR3 nucleotide sequence: TGTGCCTGGACCATAGGCGCAGATACGCAGTATTTT. It is translated as CAWTIGADTQYF.